This T cell receptor (beta chain) was identified in a study of Ad26.COV2.S vaccination and SARS-CoV-2 variants. Study observations and caveats: Placebo and vaccine recipients had non-spike TCR breadth that was similar. Relative to placebo recipients, vaccine recipients exhibited elevated spike-specific TCR breadth.

Treatment of the sample: about 20 received Ad26.COV2.S at low or high dose, single or two shots; several received placebo; per-sample allocation not given. Sampling was done on day 63 after the first vaccine or placebo injection. The CDR3 totals 12 residues. The V and J ends lost 2 bases and 5 bases respectively, with 7 bases between them. About this clone itself: Its antigen remains unknown.

Clones were sequenced by immunoSEQ multiplex PCR, and TCRdb holds only the in-frame ones, with some missing. The sample includes around 450,000 clones, about 92% of them seen just once. This sample comprised peripheral blood, obtained in a trial of Ad26.COV2.S vaccine versus placebo. The chain combines TRBV12-3 or TRBV12-4 with TRBJ2-7; TRBD1 might be the D (5 bases). The receptor was derived from a person aged 18-60 years who received the Ad26.COV2.S COVID-19 vaccine or a placebo. CDR3 amino acids: CASSLRGDEQYF. The CDR3 nucleotides are TGTGCCAGCAGTTTAAGGGGTGACGAGCAGTACTTC.